Listed here is a single T cell receptor beta chain. Its target is unknown. Expressed TCRB transcripts were sequenced after all isolated RNA was converted to cDNA. The assay was immunoSEQ multiplex PCR, and TCRdb's table has in-frame clones only and misses some. In the table there are some 270,000 clones, 8% of which are singletons. This entry belongs to a study of beta chain features in type 1 diabetes. Whole-study results and caveats: These data did not resolve whether HLA type affects TCRB rearrangement.

V lost 6 bases, J lost 3 bases, and 13 bases lay in between. Germline V gene sequence: CDR1 SGHAT, CDR2 FQNNGV. CDR3 length: 14 residues. This clonotype originated in a young woman in good health. Sequencing was carried out using central memory CD4+ T cells from blood. The chain carries TRBV11-2 and TRBJ2-3; no clear D. The CDR3 loop reads CASRTLERTDTQYF. Written as DNA, the CDR3 is TGTGCCAGCAGGACCTTAGAAAGGACAGATACGCAGTATTTT.